The 28 T cell receptor beta chains in this list originate from one sample, sequenced in a study of cytomegalovirus exposure and HLA in healthy donors. PCR used 60 Vbeta primers and 13 Jbeta primers. Clones were sequenced by immunoSEQ multiplex PCR, and TCRdb holds only the in-frame ones, with some missing. The sample includes about 120,000 clones, 74% of them seen just once. The sequencing sample was made of PBMCs. The origin of the receptors is a human donor in good health.

This chain joins TRBV19 and TRBJ2-2; D gene uncertain. The germline CDR1 and CDR2 sequences are LNHDA and SQIVND (reference sequence). The CDR3 consists of 13 residues. The germline V and J ends were trimmed by 5 bases and 5 bases, with 9 bases remaining between them. DNA of the CDR3: TGTGCCAGTAGTTTCACTCGTACCGGGGAGCTGTTTTTT. The encoded protein is CASSFTRTGELFF.

The rearrangement joins TRBV5-1 to TRBJ2-2, with 8 bases that match TRBD1. V was clipped by 4 bases and J by 0 bases; unmatched bases: 2. The CDR3 loop spans 15 amino acids. Germline values: CDR1 SGHRS, CDR2 YFSETQ. The CDR3 here is CASSGQGPNTGELFF. The CDR3 DNA reads as TGCGCCAGCAGCGGACAGGGACCGAACACCGGGGAGCTGTTTTTT.

This chain connects TRBV5-1 to TRBJ2-5; D unresolved. CDR3 length: 16 residues. Trimming cost V 0 bases and J 1 base, with 13 bases left between them. CDR1 SGHRS and CDR2 YFSETQ come from the germline V gene. The CDR3 reads CASSLAVVPSQETQYF. CDR3 coding DNA: TGCGCCAGCAGCTTGGCGGTAGTACCATCCCAAGAGACCCAGTACTTC.

The gene calls are TRBV6-6 and TRBJ2-1, with D perhaps TRBD1 (7 bases). This CDR3 is 15 amino acids long. The germline CDR1 and CDR2 sequences are MNHNY and SVGAGI (reference sequence). Trimming took 10 bases from V and 4 from J, leaving 20 bases between them. The CDR3 region has the DNA TGTGCCATCCGCAGGGGGGACGGCCCTTACAATGAGCAGTTCTTC. This encodes CAIRRGDGPYNEQFF.

This clone was found once. The chain recombines TRBV7-6 with TRBJ1-2; 8 bases line up with TRBD1. The CDR3 has 15 amino acids. The trim removed 5 bases at V and 2 bases at J, leaving 7 bases unmatched. Germline CDR1 reads SGHVS; CDR2 reads FNYEAQ. Here the CDR3 reads CASSRGQGGNYGYTF. DNA for the CDR3: TGTGCCAGCAGCCGCGGACAGGGAGGAAACTATGGCTACACCTTC.

V usage is TRBV11-2 and J usage is TRBJ2-5, with a possible D match to TRBD2 (5 bases). V was clipped by 1 base and J by 4 bases, with 13 bases between them. This CDR3 is built from 15 residues. From germline, CDR1 is SGHAT and CDR2 FQNNGV. In DNA, the CDR3 is TGTGCCAGCAGCTTAGGGCTAGCCCCCCGAGAGACCCAGTACTTC. Its translation: CASSLGLAPRETQYF.

The CDR3 DNA sequence: TGTGCCAGCAGCCCATTGCGACAGAGCTCCGAGCAGTACTTC. This gives the protein CASSPLRQSSEQYF. The V and J genes are TRBV7-2 and TRBJ2-7; the D gene is possibly TRBD1 (5 bases). Germline assignment: CDR1 SGHTA and CDR2 FQGNSA. V dropped 5 bases and J dropped 6 bases, with 17 bases sitting between them. The length of the CDR3 is 14 residues.

V and J are TRBV27 and TRBJ2-1; D is perhaps TRBD2 (5 bases). Germline lookup yields CDR1 MNHEY and CDR2 SMNVEV (reference sequence). The CDR3 extends over 16 amino acids. Trimming removed 3 bases at V and 6 bases at J, with 18 bases between. CDR3 DNA sequence: TGTGCCAGCAGTTTCGCCACTAGGGCCCTGAGCAATGAGCAGTTCTTC. Protein product: CASSFATRALSNEQFF.

The chain employs TRBV5-8 and TRBJ1-5; D remains ambiguous. Germline CDR1 and CDR2: SGHTS and YDEGEE. The ends were cut back, 1 base at V and 4 bases at J, with 12 bases in the middle. This CDR3 is 15 amino acids long. The CDR3 bases are TGTGCCAGCAGCTTGTACCGGGGAGGGAATCAGCCCCAGCATTTT. Translating it yields CASSLYRGGNQPQHF.

Only a few counts were recorded for this clone. The rearrangement links TRBV7-6 to TRBJ1-4, with a tentative D call TRBD1 (6 bases). V lost 3 bases and J 0 bases, leaving 17 bases between the germline ends. This CDR3 has 18 residues. From germline, CDR1 is SGHVS and CDR2 FNYEAQ. CDR3 sequence reads: CASSFAPGQASTNEKLFF. In DNA form, the CDR3 reads TGTGCCAGCAGCTTCGCCCCGGGACAAGCTTCAACTAATGAAAAACTGTTTTTT.

This rearrangement joins TRBV5-1 to TRBJ2-3, with TRBD2 matching over 10 bases. V trimming: 5 bases; J trimming: 3 bases; junction bases outside the gene matches: 15. This CDR3 has 18 amino acids. The germline V gene has CDR1 SGHRS and CDR2 YFSETQ. CDR3 sequence: CASRGLAGVPGRTDTQYF. CDR3 bases: TGCGCCAGCAGGGGTCTAGCGGGAGTCCCGGGGAGGACAGATACGCAGTATTTT. Looking up the rest from reference TRBV5-1 and TRBJ2-3 gives the full variable domain: KAGVTQTPRYLIKTRGQQVTLSCSPISGHRSVSWYQQTPGQGLQFLFEYFSETQRNKGNFPGRFSGRQFSNSRSEMNVSTLELGDSALYLCASRGLAGVPGRTDTQYFGPGTRLTVL.

The V gene is TRBV7-9, the J gene TRBJ1-6; 9 bases fit TRBD1. The CDR3 covers 16 residues. V gave up 3 bases and J gave up 6 bases; unmatched junction bases: 6. CDR1 and CDR2 (germline): SEHNR, FQNEAQ (reference sequence). CDR3 bases: TGTGCCAGCAGCTTCGGACAGGGGTTTGCTAATTCACCCCTCCACTTT. This encodes CASSFGQGFANSPLHF.

This chain links TRBV5-4 with TRBJ2-2; 7 bases match TRBD2. The CDR3 has 16 amino acids. In germline, CDR1 is SGHNT, CDR2 YYREEE (reference sequence). The J segment lost 5 bases and the V segment lost 3 bases, leaving 10 bases of the junction unmatched. CDR3 DNA: TGTGCCAGCAGCTCCCCCCGCGGGAGTGGTACCGGGGAGCTGTTTTTT. Translating gives CASSSPRGSGTGELFF.

V gene TRBV28 combines with J gene TRBJ1-1; no clear D. There are 11 residues in the CDR3. Between the trimmed V and J ends, which lost 5 bases and 6 bases, there was a span of 7 bases. Looked up from germline, CDR1 is MDHEN and CDR2 is SYDVKM. CDR3 residues: CASSIGAEAFF. The CDR3 DNA reads TGTGCCAGCAGTATCGGGGCTGAAGCTTTCTTT.

A single count supports this clone. The chain carries TRBV13 and TRBJ2-2; no clear D. CDR3 size: 15 residues. V lost 3 bases to trimming and J lost 1 base, with 9 bases between them. CDR1 and CDR2 (germline): PRHDT, FYEKMQ (reference sequence). The CDR3 loop is CASSFNRKNTGELFF. The CDR3, as DNA: TGTGCCAGCAGCTTTAACAGAAAGAACACCGGGGAGCTGTTTTTT.

The V and J genes are TRBV4-2 and TRBJ2-7; unclear D gene. Trimming took off 1 base at V and 6 bases at J, with 16 bases between the two ends. The CDR3 spans 15 residues. Germline V gives CDR1 LGHNA, CDR2 YNFKEQ. This chain's CDR3 is CASSQVRRQSGEQYF. The CDR3 DNA follows: TGTGCCAGCAGCCAAGTTCGGCGGCAGTCGGGCGAGCAGTACTTC.

The chain employs TRBV7-9 and TRBJ2-6, with D possibly being TRBD2 (5 bases). The V end lost 3 bases, the J end lost 2 bases, and 11 bases lay between the germline ends. Germline V CDR1 and CDR2: SEHNR, FQNEAQ (reference sequence). The CDR3 is made up of 16 amino acids. The DNA of the CDR3 is TGTGCCAGCAGCTTGGTAAGGACTGCTGGGGCCAACGTCCTGACTTTC. It codes for CASSLVRTAGANVLTF.

The V gene is TRBV19, the J gene TRBJ2-7; 7 bases are a match to TRBD1. V shed 4 bases, J shed 0 bases, and the junction held 3 bases outside the gene matches. In germline, CDR1 is LNHDA, CDR2 SQIVND (reference sequence). CDR3 length: 14 residues. CDR3 sequence reads: CASSTRQGSYEQYF. DNA for the CDR3: TGTGCCAGTAGTACACGACAGGGCTCCTACGAGCAGTACTTC.

Of note for this clone: This specimen includes other DNA sequences encoding the same CDR3. This chain joins TRBV5-1 and TRBJ1-1; no clear D. CDR1 and CDR2 from the germline V gene are SGHRS and YFSETQ. Trimming took off 0 bases at V and 5 bases at J, with 11 bases between the two ends. The CDR3 sequence is 14 residues long. CDR3 DNA sequence: TGCGCCAGCAGCTTGGCCGGGGTCGAAACTGAAGCTTTCTTT. Its translation is CASSLAGVETEAFF. Full variable domain (rest looked up from reference TRBV5-1 and TRBJ1-1): KAGVTQTPRYLIKTRGQQVTLSCSPISGHRSVSWYQQTPGQGLQFLFEYFSETQRNKGNFPGRFSGRQFSNSRSEMNVSTLELGDSALYLCASSLAGVETEAFFGQGTRLTVV.

The chain links TRBV27 to TRBJ2-3, with 10 bases identical to TRBD1. Germline-derived CDR1 and CDR2 are MNHEY and SMNVEV (reference sequence). The CDR3 covers 17 residues. After removal of 6 bases from V and 4 bases from J, the junction contained 13 bases not matched to a gene. DNA for the CDR3: TGTGCCAGCAGCCCCTCCCGCCGGGACAGGGGAGCAGATACGCAGTATTTT. Amino acids: CASSPSRRDRGADTQYF.

This rearrangement joins TRBV6-4 to TRBJ2-3; 7 bases fit TRBD1. Germline V gene lookup returns CDR1 MRHNA and CDR2 SNTAGT. The CDR3 consists of 14 residues. The V gene end was trimmed by 6 bases and the J gene end by 0 bases; junction bases not matched to a gene: 3. The CDR3 here is CASSTGASTDTQYF. In DNA, the CDR3 is TGTGCCAGCAGCACAGGGGCTAGCACAGATACGCAGTATTTT.

The V call is TRBV6-5, the J call TRBJ2-1; 10 bases map to TRBD2. This CDR3 has 15 residues. The J segment lost 7 bases and the V segment lost 7 bases, leaving 10 bases of the junction unmatched. The germline V gene encodes CDR1 MNHEY and CDR2 SVGAGI. Here the CDR3 reads CASTTLAGKGNEQFF. The CDR3, as DNA: TGTGCCAGCACCACACTAGCGGGGAAAGGAAATGAGCAGTTCTTC.

This clone was seen more than once but under ten times. The chain carries TRBV7-9 and TRBJ1-2; TRBD1 matches at 10 bases. This CDR3 is 12 amino acids long. CDR1 is SEHNR and CDR2 is FQNEAQ in the germline V gene (reference sequence). V lost 5 bases to trimming and J lost 10 bases; unmatched junction nucleotides: 4. The CDR3 coding sequence is TGTGCCAGCAGCAGCGGGACAGGGGACTACACCTTC. This encodes CASSSGTGDYTF.

The rearrangement joins TRBV7-2 to TRBJ2-1; TRBD2 agrees at 9 bases. V lost 4 bases, J lost 6 bases, and 19 bases stayed unmatched. Germline values: CDR1 SGHTA, CDR2 FQGNSA. This CDR3 is built from 19 residues. Here the CDR3 reads CASSSPSGRGGFLGNEQFF. The CDR3, as DNA: TGTGCCAGCAGCTCTCCTTCAGGGCGGGGGGGATTCCTTGGCAATGAGCAGTTCTTC. Full variable domain (missing parts from reference TRBV7-2 and TRBJ2-1): GAGVSQSPSNKVTEKGKDVELRCDPISGHTALYWYRQSLGQGLEFLIYFQGNSAPDKSGLPSDRFSAERTGGSVSTLTIQRTQQEDSAVYLCASSSPSGRGGFLGNEQFFGPGTRLTVL.

This clone appeared a few times. J is TRBJ2-2 and V is TRBV27; no firm D call. The CDR3 spans 17 residues. Looked up from germline, CDR1 is MNHEY and CDR2 is SMNVEV (reference sequence). V was shortened by 0 bases and J by 1 base, with 12 bases between the two germline ends. CDR3 sequence (DNA): TGTGCCAGCAGTTTATCCGTGGCGGTCAGGAACACCGGGGAGCTGTTTTTT. Encoded protein: CASSLSVAVRNTGELFF.

V and J are TRBV28 and TRBJ1-3; 8 positions agree with TRBD1. The CDR3 sequence is 16 residues long. From germline, CDR1 is MDHEN and CDR2 SYDVKM. The V segment lost 6 bases and the J segment 4 bases; nucleotides outside the gene matches: 11. Here the CDR3 DNA reads TGTGCCAGCAGACCCGGGACAGGCCCGCTCGGAAACACCATATATTTT. Amino acids: CASRPGTGPLGNTIYF.

This clone has more than one count but fewer than ten. This sequence joins TRBV9 and TRBJ2-1; TRBD2 agrees at 9 bases. Unmatched junction bases numbered 7, after V lost 4 bases and J lost 5 bases. In germline, CDR1 is SGDLS, CDR2 YYNGEE. The CDR3 totals 15 residues. CDR3 sequence reads: CASSNQRGADNEQFF. The CDR3 DNA follows: TGTGCCAGCAGCAACCAGCGGGGGGCGGACAATGAGCAGTTCTTC.

This chain joins TRBV27 and TRBJ2-7; D is unresolved. The CDR3 loop spans 14 amino acids. From germline, CDR1 is MNHEY and CDR2 SMNVEV (reference sequence). Trimming cost V 6 bases and J 2 bases, with 14 bases left between them. CDR3 region: CASSFGLSPYEQYF. CDR3 DNA: TGTGCCAGCAGCTTCGGCCTTAGCCCCTACGAGCAGTACTTC.